The 15 T cell receptor beta chains below all came from one sample that was sequenced in a study of cytomegalovirus exposure and HLA in healthy donors. The PCR had 60 Vbeta and 13 Jbeta primers. Assay used: immunoSEQ multiplex PCR; TCRdb lists only in-frame clones, some missing. Of about 130,000 clones listed, roughly 84% were seen once; the top ten hold 2% to 3%. Sample: PBMCs. All receptors come from a man aged 45 to 65 in good health and CMV-seronegative.

The chain is built from TRBV6-5 and TRBJ1-2; 10 bases match TRBD1. V was pared by 6 bases and J by 8 bases, with 9 bases of the junction left unmatched. The CDR3 is 14 amino acids. Germline CDR1 is MNHEY and CDR2 is SVGAGI. The chain's CDR3 is CASSLSDRGFGYTF. As DNA, the CDR3 is TGTGCCAGCAGCCTCTCGGACAGGGGGTTCGGCTACACCTTC.

The V call is TRBV6-5, the J call TRBJ1-4, with 7 bases lining up with TRBD1. The V gene end was trimmed by 6 bases and the J gene end by 10 bases; junction bases not matched to a gene: 14. Per the germline V gene, CDR1 is MNHEY and CDR2 is SVGAGI. This CDR3 has 15 residues. CDR3 DNA: TGTGCCAGCAGCTTACAGGGGTCCCGAATTCGAAAACTGTTTTTT. It yields the protein CASSLQGSRIRKLFF.

V is TRBV10-1 and J is TRBJ2-3, with 10 bases aligning to TRBD2. Per the germline V gene, CDR1 is WNHNN and CDR2 is SYGVQD (reference sequence). The CDR3 is 16 residues long. V was clipped by 2 bases and J by 5 bases; unmatched bases: 7. CDR3 sequence: CASSEGAGGPLDTQYF. The CDR3 coding sequence is TGCGCCAGCAGTGAGGGAGCGGGGGGGCCATTAGATACGCAGTATTTT.

The chain carries TRBV7-2 and TRBJ1-1, with 8 bases that match TRBD1. There are 14 residues in the CDR3. V lost 0 bases to trimming and J lost 4 bases; unmatched junction nucleotides: 1. The germline V gene encodes CDR1 SGHTA and CDR2 FQGNSA. CDR3 sequence (DNA): TGTGCCAGCAGCTTAGCAGGACAGGGCACTGAAGCTTTCTTT. It yields the protein CASSLAGQGTEAFF.

J is TRBJ2-1 and V is TRBV2, with 10 bases that match TRBD2. The CDR3 spans 13 residues. The J segment lost 3 bases and the V segment lost 8 bases, leaving 1 base of the junction unmatched. Germline CDR1 reads SNHLY; CDR2 reads FYNNEI. CDR3 in DNA: TGTGCCAGCGGGACTAGCGTCTACAATGAGCAGTTCTTC. Translated, it gives CASGTSVYNEQFF.

This sequence joins TRBV7-9 and TRBJ2-5, with 11 bases that match TRBD1. There are 15 residues in the CDR3. J gave up 7 bases and V 5 bases, and 9 bases lay outside the gene matches. Germline CDR1 SEHNR, CDR2 FQNEAQ (reference sequence). The CDR3 here is CASSRRTGGEGTQYF. CDR3 coding DNA: TGTGCCAGCAGCCGACGGACAGGGGGCGAGGGGACCCAGTACTTC.

This chain links TRBV6-5 with TRBJ1-1; 8 positions match TRBD1. There are 15 residues in the CDR3. V gave up 0 bases and J gave up 5 bases; unmatched junction bases: 5. Germline CDR1 MNHEY, CDR2 SVGAGI. As DNA, the CDR3 is TGTGCCAGCAGTTACTCTGGGCAGGGGGCAACTGAAGCTTTCTTT. It translates to CASSYSGQGATEAFF.

The chain uses TRBV30 and TRBJ2-7; D not resolved. CDR1 GTSNPN and CDR2 SVGIG come from the germline V gene (reference sequence). The V and J ends lost 0 bases and 10 bases respectively, with 13 bases between them. The CDR3 extends over 12 amino acids. CDR3 sequence reads: CAWSVTAPTQYF. CDR3 DNA: TGTGCCTGGAGTGTAACTGCCCCTACCCAGTACTTC.

The chain recombines TRBV27 with TRBJ2-5; 8 nucleotides agree with TRBD1. Germline CDR1 is MNHEY and CDR2 is SMNVEV (reference sequence). Germline trimming cut 8 bases from V and 3 bases from J; bases unmatched to any gene: 14. The CDR3 contains 16 residues. The DNA for the CDR3 is TGTGCCAGCGGACAAACGACCTGGGACAGGAAAGAGACCCAGTACTTC. Protein sequence: CASGQTTWDRKETQYF.

This rearrangement joins TRBV7-9 to TRBJ1-1, with unresolved D. Germline V gene sequence: CDR1 SEHNR, CDR2 FQNEAQ (reference sequence). The V gene lost 0 bases and the J gene lost 0 bases, with 5 bases spanning the gap. CDR3 length: 14 amino acids. CDR3 residues: CASSLAGVNTEAFF. In DNA form, the CDR3 reads TGTGCCAGCAGCTTAGCAGGAGTGAACACTGAAGCTTTCTTT.

The DNA of the CDR3 is TGCGCCAGCAGCCAAGAGGCAGCGGGGGTCACCGGGGAGCTGTTTTTT. This encodes CASSQEAAGVTGELFF. The chain employs TRBV4-1 and TRBJ2-2, with 8 bases fitting TRBD2. Trimming took 0 bases from V and 4 from J; bases not matched to a gene: 4. Germline CDR1 is MGHRA and CDR2 is YSYEKL. This CDR3 contains 16 residues.

V gene TRBV10-2 combines with J gene TRBJ1-6; D is uncertain. The V gene's germline CDR1 is WSHSY and CDR2 SAAADI. The CDR3 is 13 residues long. The V and J ends lost 7 bases and 8 bases respectively, with 12 bases between them. The CDR3 spells CASTGLIYSPLHF. In DNA, the CDR3 is TGCGCCAGCACTGGACTGATTTATTCACCCCTCCACTTT.

The chain links TRBV5-1 to TRBJ2-7; 9 bases fit TRBD1. CDR3 length: 16 amino acids. V lost 4 bases, J lost 3 bases, and 11 bases stayed unmatched. CDR1 and CDR2 (germline): SGHRS, YFSETQ. CDR3 loop: CASSEIGQGTIYEQYF. CDR3 in DNA: TGCGCCAGCAGCGAAATCGGACAGGGGACAATCTACGAGCAGTACTTC.

The CDR3 here is CAISDRGGQPQHF. The CDR3 nucleotides are TGTGCCATCAGTGACAGGGGCGGACAGCCCCAGCATTTT. The V call is TRBV10-3, the J call TRBJ1-5, with a possible D match to TRBD1 (6 bases). V was clipped by 3 bases and J by 7 bases, with 10 bases between them. The CDR3 totals 13 residues. Germline CDR1 is ENHRY and CDR2 is SYGVKD.

With regard to this clone: A read error may account for a junction end that differs from germline. The V call is TRBV7-7, the J call TRBJ2-1; no clear D gene. CDR1 is SSHAT, CDR2 FNYEAQ, per germline (reference sequence). This CDR3 contains 13 residues. The CDR3 sequence is CASSINIGNEQFF. CDR3 nucleotides: TGTGCTAGCAGCATAAATATCGGGAATGAGCAGTTCTTC.